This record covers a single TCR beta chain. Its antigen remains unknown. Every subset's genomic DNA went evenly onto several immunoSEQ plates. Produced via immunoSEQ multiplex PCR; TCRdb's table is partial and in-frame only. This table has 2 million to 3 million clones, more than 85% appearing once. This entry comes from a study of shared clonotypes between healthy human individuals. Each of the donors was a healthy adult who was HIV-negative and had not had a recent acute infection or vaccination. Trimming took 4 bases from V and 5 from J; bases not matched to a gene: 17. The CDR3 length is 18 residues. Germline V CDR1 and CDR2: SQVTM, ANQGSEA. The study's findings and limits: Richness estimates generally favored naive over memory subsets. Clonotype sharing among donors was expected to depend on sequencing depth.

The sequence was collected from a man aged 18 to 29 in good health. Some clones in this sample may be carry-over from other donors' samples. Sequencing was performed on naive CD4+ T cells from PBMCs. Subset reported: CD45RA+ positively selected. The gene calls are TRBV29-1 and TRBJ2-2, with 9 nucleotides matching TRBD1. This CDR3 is CSVAIKTPGQGGTGELFF. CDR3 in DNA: TGCAGCGTTGCCATAAAAACTCCGGGACAGGGCGGGACCGGGGAGCTGTTTTTT.